One sample yielded the 14 T cell receptor beta chains listed below, sequenced in a study of T cells after yellow fever vaccination. TCRdb ran MiXCR on the 5' RACE reads and lists one entry per CDR3 protein. The sample lists 300,000 to 450,000 distinct CDR3 sequences, about 7.8% occurring once. Sequencing was performed on PBMCs, taken approximately 40 days after the first yellow fever vaccination. These receptors were collected from a man in his late teens or twenties who received the YFV17D yellow fever vaccine.

The DNA for the CDR3 is TGTGCCAGCAGTGGGTTTAAGGGGTTGGACACTGAAGCTTTCTTT. As protein: CASSGFKGLDTEAFF. The chain uses TRBV9 and TRBJ1-1; D possibly corresponds to TRBD1 (5 bases). The germline V gene encodes CDR1 SGDLS and CDR2 YYNGEE. This CDR3 region has 15 residues. Trimming removed 5 bases at V and 3 bases at J, with 17 bases between.

The chain links TRBV3-1 to TRBJ1-2; a weak D match, TRBD1 (6 bases). Germline CDR1 LGHDT, CDR2 YNNKEL (reference sequence). This CDR3 has 15 residues. V lost 3 bases and J 1 base, leaving 12 bases between the germline ends. CDR3 sequence reads: CASSQAGGLNYGYTF. The CDR3 bases are TGTGCCAGCAGCCAGGCGGGGGGGCTTAACTATGGCTACACCTTC.

The chain links TRBV5-4 to TRBJ2-1, with 7 bases aligning to TRBD1. Germline trimming cut 4 bases from V and 4 bases from J; bases unmatched to any gene: 2. CDR1 is SGHNT and CDR2 is YYREEE in the germline V gene (reference sequence). This CDR3 is built from 13 residues. The CDR3 is CASSEGQYNEQFF. The CDR3 DNA reads TGTGCCAGCAGCGAGGGACAGTACAATGAGCAGTTCTTC.

This clonotype was counted only a few times. This chain links TRBV30 with TRBJ1-2; no reliable D call. Germline-derived CDR1 and CDR2 are GTSNPN and SVGIG (reference sequence). The CDR3 is 13 amino acids. V gave up 0 bases and J gave up 0 bases, with 5 bases separating them. The CDR3 region is CAWSVGANYGYTF. The CDR3 DNA reads TGTGCCTGGAGTGTAGGAGCTAACTATGGCTACACCTTC. Full variable domain (remainder filled in from reference TRBV30 and TRBJ1-2): SQTIHQWPATLVQPVGSPLSLECTVEGTSNPNLYWYRQAAGRGLQLLFYSVGIGQISSEVPQNLSASRPQDRQFILSSKKLLLSDSGFYLCAWSVGANYGYTFGSGTRLTVV.

This clonotype has a handful of counts. The J gene is TRBJ2-1, the V gene TRBV20-1; D unresolved. Deletions cut 0 bases from V and 6 bases from J, with 12 bases between. The germline V gene encodes CDR1 DFQATT and CDR2 SNEGSKA (reference sequence). This CDR3 is built from 14 residues. CDR3 sequence (DNA): TGCAGTGCTAGAGATTTGTCCCTGCTCAATGAGCAGTTCTTC. It is translated as CSARDLSLLNEQFF.

The chain links TRBV5-1 to TRBJ2-2; D might be TRBD2 (7 bases). CDR1 is SGHRS and CDR2 is YFSETQ in the germline V gene. Trimming removed 0 bases at V and 4 bases at J, with 16 bases between. This CDR3 has 17 residues. The CDR3 protein is CASSLDRRGGVTGELFF. As DNA, the CDR3 is TGCGCCAGCAGCTTGGACCGGAGGGGGGGTGTCACCGGGGAGCTGTTTTTT.

This clonotype was found once. A much larger clone differs by one base, so this may be a read error. The chain uses TRBV11-2 and TRBJ2-7; D may be TRBD1 or TRBD2 (5 bases each). The germline V gene has CDR1 SGHAT and CDR2 FQNNGV. With 2 bases removed from V and 6 bases from J, the gap between germline ends came to 17 bases. The CDR3 spans 15 residues. The DNA of the CDR3 is TGTGCCAGCAGCTTATGTGAGGGTAGGGGACGCGAGCAGTACTTC. This sequence encodes CASSLCEGRGREQYF. Based on the CDR3 plus reference TRBV11-2 and TRBJ2-7, the full variable domain is EAGVAQSPRYKIIEKRQSVAFWCNPISGHATLYWYQQILGQGPKLLIQFQNNGVVDDSQLPKDRFSAERLKGVDSTLKIQPAKLEDSAVYLCASSLCEGRGREQYFGPGTRLTVT.

The chain links TRBV5-1 to TRBJ1-2; a weak D match, TRBD1 (6 bases). This CDR3 contains 16 residues. Germline V gene sequence: CDR1 SGHRS, CDR2 YFSETQ. V was clipped by 3 bases and J by 2 bases, with 17 bases between them. CDR3 sequence (DNA): TGCGCCAGCAGCTGGGGGGGCAGGTCCGGCAACTATGGCTACACCTTC. Residues: CASSWGGRSGNYGYTF.

This clonotype occurred a few times. The rearrangement joins TRBV6-2 or TRBV6-3 to TRBJ1-2; possibly TRBD1 for D (5 bases). Looked up from germline, CDR1 is MNHEY and CDR2 is SVGEGT. This CDR3 has 15 residues. Trimming stripped 6 bases from V and 4 bases from J, with 18 bases between. The CDR3 sequence: CASSNQGSLSYGYTF. CDR3 in DNA: TGTGCCAGCAGCAATCAGGGCTCCCTCAGCTATGGCTACACCTTC.

The CDR3 region has the DNA TGTGCCAGCAGCCCTTACTCTAGGAATGAGCAGTTCTTC. Translated, it gives CASSPYSRNEQFF. The chain joins TRBV7-8 to TRBJ2-1; D is undetermined. V was trimmed by 5 bases and J by 7 bases, leaving 12 bases between them. In germline, CDR1 is SGHVS, CDR2 FQNEAQ. The CDR3 has 13 residues.

This chain connects TRBV20-1 to TRBJ2-7, with 9 bases lining up with TRBD1. CDR1 is DFQATT and CDR2 is SNEGSKA in the germline V gene (reference sequence). V trimming: 4 bases; J trimming: 6 bases; junction bases outside the gene matches: 10. The CDR3 consists of 14 residues. In DNA form, the CDR3 reads TGCAGTGCTAAAACAGGGGGCGCGGGCCCCGAGCAGTACTTC. It specifies CSAKTGGAGPEQYF.

A few counts support this clonotype. The chain is built from TRBV30 and TRBJ2-1; 8 bases agree with TRBD2. The CDR3 covers 15 residues. J was trimmed by 8 bases and V by 0 bases; bases with no gene match: 9. Germline lookup yields CDR1 GTSNPN and CDR2 SVGIG (reference sequence). CDR3 region: CAWSVWVAGPDEQFF. For the CDR3, the DNA is TGTGCCTGGAGTGTATGGGTAGCGGGGCCCGATGAGCAGTTCTTC.

This clonotype has ten or more counts. The chain joins TRBV29-1 to TRBJ2-3, with D uncertain. The ends were cut back, 6 bases at V and 5 bases at J, with 15 bases in the middle. Germline assignment: CDR1 SQVTM and CDR2 ANQGSEA. The CDR3 is made up of 13 amino acids. Here the CDR3 reads CSVFAPSRDTQYF. Written as DNA, the CDR3 is TGCAGCGTCTTCGCCCCTAGTAGAGATACGCAGTATTTT.

This clonotype was picked up a small number of times. V gene TRBV11-2 combines with J gene TRBJ2-1; 9 bases line up with TRBD1. Germline lookup yields CDR1 SGHAT and CDR2 FQNNGV. Trimming cost V 4 bases and J 3 bases; bases outside gene matches: 13. The CDR3 has 18 amino acids. CDR3: CASSSGVVRQGVYNEQFF. CDR3 bases: TGTGCCAGCAGCTCAGGCGTTGTACGACAGGGGGTCTACAATGAGCAGTTCTTC.